This paragraph reports one TCR beta chain. This entry belongs to a study of blood T cell repertoires in COVID-19. Between the trimmed V and J ends, which lost 5 bases and 0 bases, there was a span of 14 bases. Germline lookup yields CDR1 SGHNT and CDR2 YYREEE (reference sequence). The CDR3 is made up of 15 amino acids. Data came from immunoSEQ multiplex PCR; TCRdb stores just in-frame clones and leaves some out. This table has 55,000 to 70,000 clones, about 91% appearing once. The chain is built from TRBV5-4 and TRBJ1-1; D not resolved. The clonotype originates from a man aged 60 to 69 with acute or convalescent COVID-19. The sequenced sample consisted of peripheral blood. The CDR3 region is CASRPGIYVNTEAFF. The CDR3 DNA sequence: TGTGCCAGCAGGCCGGGAATCTATGTGAACACTGAAGCTTTCTTT.